Following are 19 T cell receptor delta chains from one sample sequenced in a study of gamma-delta T cells after stem cell transplantation. TCRdb reprocessed the RT-PCR reads using CATT. The sample comprises 11,000 or so delta-chain clones, 30% to 40% of which are singletons, and around 3% rests with the top ten. The sequenced sample was gamma-delta T cells. The source of these receptors is a human donor. It is not recorded whose cells these are; they may come from a transplant donor.

This clone was observed a few times. V and J are TRDV1 and TRDJ1, with 10 bases identical to TRDD3. After removal of 4 bases from V and 3 bases from J, the junction contained 20 bases not matched to a gene. Germline CDR1 is TSWWSYY and CDR2 is QGS. The CDR3 runs to 20 residues. The CDR3 DNA is TGTGCTCTTGGGGGGCCACTTCCTAACGGGTGGGGGATACTGTCCGATAAACTCATCTTT. Translating gives CALGGPLPNGWGILSDKLIF.

The rearrangement joins TRDV1 to TRDJ1; 10 nucleotides agree with TRDD3. The germline V gene has CDR1 TSWWSYY and CDR2 QGS. With V trimmed by 2 bases and J by 3 bases, 9 bases remained unmatched. The CDR3 contains 17 residues. The CDR3 bases are TGTGCTCTTGGGGAATTACGTTGGGGGATACTGTCCGATAAACTCATCTTT. This encodes CALGELRWGILSDKLIF.

The chain recombines TRDV1 with TRDJ3, with TRDD3 identical over 8 bases. Germline lookup yields CDR1 TSWWSYY and CDR2 QGS. The CDR3 consists of 19 residues. With V trimmed by 0 bases and J by 0 bases, 4 bases remained unmatched. The CDR3 DNA reads TGTGCTCTTGGGGAACTACTGGGGGGTAGCTCCTGGGACACCCGACAGATGTTTTTC. Translation: CALGELLGGSSWDTRQMFF.

Details on this clone: At one end, the junction sequence differs from germline, possibly due to a read error. Additional DNA sequences in this sample encode the identical CDR3. The rearrangement uses TRDV2 and TRDJ3; 8 nucleotides align to TRDD3. The CDR3 is 18 residues long. Germline assignment: CDR1 GEAIGNYY and CDR2 EKD. Here the CDR3 reads CACDTVGDRSWYTRQMFF. The CDR3 DNA is TGTGCCTGTGACACCGTGGGGGATCGCTCCTGGTACACCCGACAGATGTTTTTC.

In this sample, this clone turned up a few times. The chain carries TRDV1 and TRDJ1; 11 bases are shared with TRDD3. V lost 1 base, J lost 2 bases, and 15 bases stayed unmatched. Per germline, CDR1 TSWWSYY and CDR2 QGS. This CDR3 region has 20 residues. CDR3 sequence (DNA): TGTGCTCTTGGGGAACCAAGGGGGGCTGGGGGATACCCTCAGACCGATAAACTCATCTTT. Residues: CALGEPRGAGGYPQTDKLIF.

A remark on this clone: A junction end diverges from the germline sequence, so it may reflect a read error. V is TRDV1 and J is TRDJ1, with 9 positions matching TRDD3. The CDR3 has 16 amino acids. Per germline, CDR1 TSWWSYY and CDR2 QGS. CDR3 loop: CAPGEIARGIPDKLIF. In nucleotides, the CDR3 is TGTGCTCCTGGGGAAATCGCTAGGGGGATACCCGATAAACTCATCTTT.

The table lists this clone with a few counts. A much larger clone lies one base from this, so it may be a read error. It is unclear where the CDR3 begins or ends on the DNA, so no DNA is shown, and the CDR3 is as TCRdb lists it. The chain links TRDV2 to TRDJ1; TRDD3 was called by the table and not checked on the DNA. Germline V CDR1 and CDR2: GEAIGNYY, EKD. From its first to its last residue, the CDR3 has 17 amino acids. The CDR3 reads CACDAVNLGEYTDKLIF.

The V and J genes are TRDV1 and TRDJ1, with 7 bases fitting TRDD3. Germline lookup yields CDR1 TSWWSYY and CDR2 QGS. V gave up 0 bases and J gave up 1 base; unmatched junction bases: 8. CDR3 length: 17 residues. DNA for the CDR3: TGTGCTCTTGGGGAACTATCCGGATGGGGGACCACCGATAAACTCATCTTT. The encoded protein is CALGELSGWGTTDKLIF.

V and J are TRDV2 and TRDJ1, with 7 bases lining up with TRDD3. The germline gives CDR1 GEAIGNYY, CDR2 EKD. Unmatched junction bases numbered 13, after V lost 1 base and J lost 0 bases. The CDR3 runs to 18 residues. CDR3 in amino acids: CACDTLAGGPKHTDKLIF. The CDR3 DNA sequence: TGTGCCTGTGACACTCTCGCTGGGGGCCCTAAGCACACCGATAAACTCATCTTT.

This clone was detected a few times. This chain links TRDV1 with TRDJ3; 8 bases align to TRDD2. V was pared by 0 bases and J by 0 bases, with 19 bases of the junction left unmatched. Germline V gene lookup returns CDR1 TSWWSYY and CDR2 QGS. The CDR3 is 24 amino acids. CDR3 nucleotides: TGTGCTCTTGGGGAACTAAGGACCCTTCCTAGAGAAGGCAATAGCTCCTGGGACACCCGACAGATGTTTTTC. Encoded protein: CALGELRTLPREGNSSWDTRQMFF.

On this clone: An end of the junction differs from the germline gene, which may be a read error. The genes are TRDV2 and TRDJ3; D not resolved. Germline lookup yields CDR1 GEAIGNYY and CDR2 EKD. The CDR3 spans 19 residues. This chain's CDR3 is CACDPPVGYPSLDTRQMFF. The CDR3, as DNA: TGTGCCTGTGACCCACCCGTGGGCTACCCCTCCTTGGACACCCGACAGATGTTTTTC.

This clone has a handful of counts. The same CDR3 arises from other DNA sequences in this sample as well. CDR3 DNA: TGTGCAGCAAGCGTTATAGGGGGGTACCCCTCCTGGGACACCCGACAGATGTTTTTC. Translating gives CAASVIGGYPSWDTRQMFF. The genes are TRAV29/DV5 and TRDJ3; the D gene is possibly TRDD3 (5 bases). Germline CDR1 NSMFDY, CDR2 ISSIKDK. The CDR3 runs to 19 residues. V was clipped by 0 bases and J by 0 bases, with 16 bases between them.

This clone was recorded a few times. This chain uses TRDV1 with TRDJ1; the match to TRDD3 covers 8 bases. CDR3 length equals 20 residues. The V gene's germline CDR1 is TSWWSYY and CDR2 QGS. After removal of 0 bases from V and 0 bases from J, the junction contained 15 bases not matched to a gene. The DNA for the CDR3 is TGTGCTCTTGGGGAACTTGAGAAGTACTGGGGGTCACAACACACCGATAAACTCATCTTT. It encodes CALGELEKYWGSQHTDKLIF.

The chain recombines TRDV1 with TRDJ1; 8 bases map to TRDD3. The length of the CDR3 is 17 residues. Germline values: CDR1 TSWWSYY, CDR2 QGS. J was trimmed by 0 bases and V by 4 bases; bases with no gene match: 10. The CDR3 region has the DNA TGTGCTCTTGGGGGCCGTTTCTGGGGGACCTACACCGATAAACTCATCTTT. Amino acids: CALGGRFWGTYTDKLIF.

In its sample, this clone ranks as medium-sized (0.01 to 0.1%). This chain links TRDV2 with TRDJ1; 10 nucleotides agree with TRDD3. Losses at the gene ends were 6 bases for V and 0 bases for J; bases not matched to a gene: 6. The CDR3 runs to 15 residues. The germline CDR1 and CDR2 sequences are GEAIGNYY and EKD. The CDR3 sequence: CACCTGGSNTDKLIF. The CDR3 nucleotides are TGTGCCTGTTGTACTGGGGGATCTAACACCGATAAACTCATCTTT.

This clone was recorded a few times. This sequence joins TRDV3 and TRDJ1; 9 bases fit TRDD3. The CDR3 extends over 20 amino acids. V gave up 5 bases and J gave up 0 bases; unmatched junction bases: 25. CDR1 is TVYSNPD and CDR2 is GDNSRS in the germline V gene (reference sequence). CDR3 nucleotides: TGTGCCCTCAATACCCAGGGGCACTGGGGGAGTCTATTGTACACCGATAAACTCATCTTT. Amino acids: CALNTQGHWGSLLYTDKLIF.

There are a few counts of this clone. This may stem from a read error, because a much larger clone lies one nucleotide away. The V call is TRDV2, the J call TRDJ2; TRDD3 agrees at 7 bases. This CDR3 has 14 amino acids. V dropped 2 bases and J dropped 5; count of bases not matched to a gene: 4. Germline V lookup: CDR1 GEAIGNYY, CDR2 EKD. The CDR3 sequence: CACDILGNTAQLFF. CDR3 in DNA: TGTGCCTGTGACATACTGGGGAATACAGCACAACTCTTCTTT.

This clone appeared a few times. The chain recombines TRDV2 with TRDJ3; TRDD3 matches at 7 bases. The CDR3 covers 17 residues. The V gene's germline CDR1 is GEAIGNYY and CDR2 EKD. The ends lost 0 bases at V and 0 bases at J; junction bases unmatched: 1. CDR3 sequence reads: CACDTLGGSWDTRQMFF. DNA of the CDR3: TGTGCCTGTGACACCCTGGGGGGCTCCTGGGACACCCGACAGATGTTTTTC.

A few counts support this clone. V and J are TRDV1 and TRDJ1; 8 bases match TRDD2. The V gene end was trimmed by 0 bases and the J gene end by 0 bases; junction bases not matched to a gene: 21. CDR1 is TSWWSYY and CDR2 is QGS in the germline V gene. The CDR3 has 22 residues. The CDR3: CALGELGLPKWLAWVYTDKLIF. The CDR3, as DNA: TGTGCTCTTGGGGAACTAGGCCTTCCTAAATGGCTTGCCTGGGTATACACCGATAAACTCATCTTT.